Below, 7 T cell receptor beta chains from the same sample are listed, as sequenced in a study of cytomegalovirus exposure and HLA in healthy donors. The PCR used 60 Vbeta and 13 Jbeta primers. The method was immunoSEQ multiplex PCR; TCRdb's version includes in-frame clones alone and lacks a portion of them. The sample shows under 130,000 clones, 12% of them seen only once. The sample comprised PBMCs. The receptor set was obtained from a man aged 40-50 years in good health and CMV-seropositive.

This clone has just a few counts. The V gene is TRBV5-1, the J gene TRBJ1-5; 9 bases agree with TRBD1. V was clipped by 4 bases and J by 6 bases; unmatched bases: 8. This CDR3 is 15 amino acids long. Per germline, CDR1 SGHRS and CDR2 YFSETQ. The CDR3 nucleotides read TGCGCCAGCAGCCTAGGGACAGGGTTACTTCAGCCCCAGCATTTT. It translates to CASSLGTGLLQPQHF. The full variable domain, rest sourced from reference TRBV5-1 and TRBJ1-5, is KAGVTQTPRYLIKTRGQQVTLSCSPISGHRSVSWYQQTPGQGLQFLFEYFSETQRNKGNFPGRFSGRQFSNSRSEMNVSTLELGDSALYLCASSLGTGLLQPQHFGDGTRLSIL.

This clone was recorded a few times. The CDR3 region is CASSPGDRVFDEQYF. For the CDR3, the DNA is TGTGCCAGCTCACCTGGGGACAGGGTATTTGACGAGCAGTACTTC. The rearrangement uses TRBV18 and TRBJ2-7; 9 bases map to TRBD1. This CDR3 is 15 amino acids long. J lost 5 bases, V lost 3 bases, and 8 bases had no gene match. Germline CDR1 reads KGHSH; CDR2 reads LQKENI.

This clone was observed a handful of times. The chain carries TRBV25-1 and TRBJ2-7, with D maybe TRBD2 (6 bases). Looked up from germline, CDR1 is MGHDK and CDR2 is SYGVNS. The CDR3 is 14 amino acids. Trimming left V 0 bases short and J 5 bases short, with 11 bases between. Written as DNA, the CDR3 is TGTGCCAGCAGTGAATATGGAGGGTTGAACGAGCAGTACTTC. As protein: CASSEYGGLNEQYF.

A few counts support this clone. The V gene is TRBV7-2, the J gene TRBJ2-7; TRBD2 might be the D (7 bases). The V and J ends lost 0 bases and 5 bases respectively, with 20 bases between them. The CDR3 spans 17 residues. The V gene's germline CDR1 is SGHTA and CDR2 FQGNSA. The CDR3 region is CASSLALGGGSGHEQYF. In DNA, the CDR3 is TGTGCCAGCAGCTTAGCGCTAGGGGGGGGAAGCGGCCACGAGCAGTACTTC.

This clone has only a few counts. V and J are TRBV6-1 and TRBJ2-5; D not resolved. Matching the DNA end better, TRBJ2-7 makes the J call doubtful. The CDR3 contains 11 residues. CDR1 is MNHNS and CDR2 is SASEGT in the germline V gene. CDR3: CASSFHYEQYF. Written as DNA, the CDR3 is TGTGCCAGCAGTTTTCACTACGAGCAGTACTTC.

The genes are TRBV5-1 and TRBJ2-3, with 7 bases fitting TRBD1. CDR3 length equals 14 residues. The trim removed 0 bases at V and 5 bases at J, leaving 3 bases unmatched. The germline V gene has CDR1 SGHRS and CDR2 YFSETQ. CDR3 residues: CASSLVGGIDTQYF. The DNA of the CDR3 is TGCGCCAGCAGCTTGGTAGGGGGCATAGATACGCAGTATTTT. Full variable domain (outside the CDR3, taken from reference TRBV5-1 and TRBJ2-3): KAGVTQTPRYLIKTRGQQVTLSCSPISGHRSVSWYQQTPGQGLQFLFEYFSETQRNKGNFPGRFSGRQFSNSRSEMNVSTLELGDSALYLCASSLVGGIDTQYFGPGTRLTVL.

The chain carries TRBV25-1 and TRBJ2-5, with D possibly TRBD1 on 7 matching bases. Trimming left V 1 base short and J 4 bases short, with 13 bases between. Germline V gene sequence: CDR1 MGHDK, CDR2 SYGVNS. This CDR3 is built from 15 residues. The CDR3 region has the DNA TGTGCCAGCAGTGAATTAGGAGGGGGCGGAGAGACCCAGTACTTC. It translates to CASSELGGGGETQYF.